This T cell receptor beta chain was found in a study of T cell changes during pregnancy in multiple sclerosis. The assay was immunoSEQ multiplex PCR, and TCRdb's table has in-frame clones only and misses some. The sample shows some 47,000 clones, roughly 90% of them seen only once. This CDR3 spans 16 amino acids. Losses at the gene ends were 3 bases for V and 3 bases for J; bases not matched to a gene: 10. Germline lookup yields CDR1 SGHKS and CDR2 YYEKEE (reference sequence). The sample in question was peripheral blood, obtained in the first trimester of pregnancy. The chain is built from TRBV5-5 and TRBJ2-5, with 8 positions matching TRBD2. The TCR sequence derives from a female donor with multiple sclerosis, enrolled in a pregnancy study. CDR3 DNA: TGTGCCAGCAGCTCGGCGGGGGGTGTCGAAGAAGAGACCCAGTACTTC. This codes for CASSSAGGVEEETQYF.